This is a list of T cell receptor beta chains from one sample in a study of blood T cell repertoires in COVID-19. The repertoire was sequenced with immunoSEQ multiplex PCR; TCRdb's copy has only in-frame clones and lacks some. The sample contains more than 9,500 clones, approximately 89% of which appear only once. The sample taken for sequencing was peripheral blood. Source of these receptors: a human donor in a cohort sampled during active COVID-19. Both conserved end residues are trimmed from each CDR3. D genes are given only for firm matches.

j_call | v_call | d_call | cdr3_aa
TRBJ2-1 | TRBV6-5 | TRBD2 | ASSPGAGVMHEQF
TRBJ1-2 | TRBV6-2/TRBV6-3 | TRBD1 | ASSGDSRRGYT
TRBJ2-3 | TRBV3-1/TRBV3-2 | TRBD2 | ASSQAVRGADTQY
TRBJ2-7 | TRBV5-6 | TRBD1 | ASSSPDRGLDEQY
TRBJ2-4 | TRBV4-3 | TRBD2 | ASSQGGTSQNIQY
TRBJ2-7 | TRBV5-1 | TRBD1 | ASTRDRGNEQY
TRBJ2-5 | TRBV9 | TRBD2 | ASSAPLGGVLWETQY
TRBJ1-1 | TRBV6-5 | NA | ASSTDPRGTEAF
TRBJ2-5 | TRBV27 | NA | ASSGTISLETQY
TRBJ2-7 | TRBV5-1 | NA | ASSVQGRDEQY
TRBJ2-1 | TRBV12-3/TRBV12-4 | NA | ASSLISHEQF
TRBJ2-5 | TRBV18 | TRBD1 | ASSPRPRGLQETQY
TRBJ1-2 | TRBV20-1 | NA | RATGNYGYT
TRBJ2-3 | TRBV5-1 | TRBD1 | ASRGQFSTDTQY
TRBJ1-1 | TRBV18 | NA | ASSPRTVKNTEAF
TRBJ1-1 | TRBV10-3 | NA | AISEKAQNTEAF
TRBJ1-2 | TRBV27 | NA | ASSLSRSHYGYT
TRBJ2-7 | TRBV10-3 | TRBD1 | AISSPDREFYEQY
TRBJ2-3 | TRBV11-2 | TRBD1 | ASSSRDRQSSVTDAQY
TRBJ2-1 | TRBV29-1 | TRBD1 | SVEGTGYNEQF
TRBJ1-1 | TRBV28 | TRBD1 | ASSSSGTGYTEAF
TRBJ2-1 | TRBV19 | TRBD2 | ASSKQTSGGVNEQF